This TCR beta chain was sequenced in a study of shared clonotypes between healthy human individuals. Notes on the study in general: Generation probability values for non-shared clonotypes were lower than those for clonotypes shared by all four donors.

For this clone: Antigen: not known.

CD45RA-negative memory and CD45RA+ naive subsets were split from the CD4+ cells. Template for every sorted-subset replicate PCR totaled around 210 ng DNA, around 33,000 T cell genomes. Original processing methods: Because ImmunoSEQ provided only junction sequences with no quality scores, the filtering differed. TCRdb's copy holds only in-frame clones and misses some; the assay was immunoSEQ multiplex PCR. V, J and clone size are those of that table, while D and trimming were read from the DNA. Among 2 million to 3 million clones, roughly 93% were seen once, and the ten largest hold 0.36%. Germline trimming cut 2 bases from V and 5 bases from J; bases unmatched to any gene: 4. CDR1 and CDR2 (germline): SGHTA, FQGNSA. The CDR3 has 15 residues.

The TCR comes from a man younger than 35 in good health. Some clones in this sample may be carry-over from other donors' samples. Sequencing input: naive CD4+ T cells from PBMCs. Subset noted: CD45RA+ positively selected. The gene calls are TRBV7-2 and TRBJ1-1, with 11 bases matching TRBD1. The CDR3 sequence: CASSLLGTGGTEAFF. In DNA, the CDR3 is TGTGCCAGCAGCTTACTCGGGACAGGGGGGACTGAAGCTTTCTTT.